Sequencing of this T cell receptor (beta chain) was carried out in a study of shared clonotypes between healthy human individuals. Study observations and caveats: Having only a few donors restricted how much genetic and exposure-history diversity was captured.

Turning to this clone: As yet, its antigen is unknown.

Assay: immunoSEQ multiplex PCR; the TCRdb copy retains only in-frame clones and omits some. Altogether about 2 million clones are present, 95% being singletons, with the ten largest covering more than 0.1%. With 5 bases clipped from V and 6 bases from J, the junction kept 15 bases outside the gene matches. The length of the CDR3 is 17 residues. The germline V gene encodes CDR1 ENHRY and CDR2 SYGVKD. This receptor was taken from a man younger than 35 in good health. Material for sequencing was naive CD4+ T cells sorted from blood. Subset here: CD45RA+ positively selected. The chain has TRBV10-3 and TRBJ2-2; 7 bases line up with TRBD1. The CDR3 spells CAISSSSGTVFSGELFF. CDR3 bases: TGTGCCATCAGTTCGTCGTCCGGGACAGTGTTCTCCGGGGAGCTGTTTTTT.